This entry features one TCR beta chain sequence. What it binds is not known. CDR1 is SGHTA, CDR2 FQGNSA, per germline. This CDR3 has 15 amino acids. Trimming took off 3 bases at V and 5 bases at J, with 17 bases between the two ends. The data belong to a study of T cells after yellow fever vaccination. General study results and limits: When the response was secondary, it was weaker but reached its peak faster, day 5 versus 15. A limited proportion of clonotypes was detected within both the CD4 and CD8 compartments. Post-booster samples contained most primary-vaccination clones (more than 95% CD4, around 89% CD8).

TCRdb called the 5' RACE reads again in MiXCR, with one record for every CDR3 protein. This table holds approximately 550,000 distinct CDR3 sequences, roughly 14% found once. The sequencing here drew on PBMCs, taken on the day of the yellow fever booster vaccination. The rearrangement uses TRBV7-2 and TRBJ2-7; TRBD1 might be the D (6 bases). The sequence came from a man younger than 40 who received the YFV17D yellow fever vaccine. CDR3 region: CASSLGRQVSDEQYF. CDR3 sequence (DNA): TGTGCCAGCAGCTTGGGCCGACAGGTTAGCGACGAGCAGTACTTC. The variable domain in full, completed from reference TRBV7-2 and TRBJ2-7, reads GAGVSQSPSNKVTEKGKDVELRCDPISGHTALYWYRQSLGQGLEFLIYFQGNSAPDKSGLPSDRFSAERTGGSVSTLTIQRTQQEDSAVYLCASSLGRQVSDEQYFGPGTRLTVT.